The 10 T cell receptor beta chains in this list originate from one sample, sequenced in a study of Graves' ophthalmopathy and Graves' hyperthyroidism. Amplification of TCR beta CDR3 regions used RNA transcripts. RT-PCR in the first round used HTBI primers; a second-round multiplex PCR followed. Via MiXCR, TCRdb re-called the multiplex PCR reads, giving one row per CDR3 protein. The sample has 650,000 to 900,000 distinct CDR3 sequences, roughly 41% seen once. Specimen: peripheral blood. Source of these receptors: an adult man with Graves' ophthalmopathy.

V gene TRBV2 combines with J gene TRBJ1-2, with D possibly matching TRBD1 (5 bases). This CDR3 region has 16 residues. Per germline, CDR1 SNHLY and CDR2 FYNNEI. V gave up 2 bases and J gave up 6 bases, with 19 bases separating them. CDR3 region: CASSEIRGRGVNGYTF. The CDR3 coding sequence is TGTGCCAGCAGTGAAATTCGGGGTCGGGGGGTCAATGGCTACACCTTC. The variable domain in full, with the rest retrieved from reference TRBV2 and TRBJ1-2, is EPEVTQTPSHQVTQMGQEVILRCVPISNHLYFYWYRQILGQKVEFLVSFYNNEISEKSEIFDDQFSVERPDGSNFTLKIRSTKLEDSAMYFCASSEIRGRGVNGYTFGSGTRLTVV.

The chain combines TRBV6-1 with TRBJ1-5; TRBD1 aligns across 8 bases. The CDR3 loop spans 16 amino acids. Per germline, CDR1 MNHNS and CDR2 SASEGT. J gave up 4 bases and V 6 bases, and 11 bases lay outside the gene matches. Here the CDR3 reads CASSPGRGLKNQPQHF. CDR3 DNA: TGTGCCAGCAGCCCCGGCAGGGGGCTTAAGAATCAGCCCCAGCATTTT.

The chain employs TRBV9 and TRBJ1-2, with D hard to call. This CDR3 region has 15 residues. V lost 0 bases to trimming and J lost 0 bases, with 9 bases between them. The germline CDR1 and CDR2 sequences are SGDLS and YYNGEE. Here the CDR3 reads CASSVGMGSNYGYTF. The CDR3, as DNA: TGTGCCAGCAGCGTAGGTATGGGGTCTAACTATGGCTACACCTTC.

This clonotype was seen many times. The rearrangement joins TRBV7-3 to TRBJ1-1, with D unclear. CDR1 is SGHTA and CDR2 is FQGTGA in the germline V gene. The CDR3 sequence is 13 residues long. V gave up 5 bases and J gave up 0 bases, with 7 bases separating them. This chain's CDR3 is CASSAEMNTEAFF. CDR3 sequence (DNA): TGTGCCAGCAGCGCAGAAATGAACACTGAAGCTTTCTTT.

This clonotype was recorded a few times. Relative to the germline gene, one junction end is altered; a read error may explain this. The chain joins TRBV7-9 to TRBJ2-5; 7 nucleotides agree with TRBD2. The CDR3 is 14 residues long. The germline CDR1 and CDR2 sequences are SEHNR and FQNEAQ (reference sequence). CDR3 nucleotide sequence: TGCGCCAGCAGCCAAGCCCCGGGGGGAGAGACCCAGTACTTC. Its protein product is CASSQAPGGETQYF.

This clonotype showed up many times. This rearrangement joins TRBV15 to TRBJ1-2; 7 bases align to TRBD1. Germline V gene data show CDR1 as LNHNV and CDR2 as YYDKDF (reference sequence). Germline trimming cut 4 bases from V and 7 bases from J; bases unmatched to any gene: 12. The CDR3 covers 15 residues. DNA for the CDR3: TGTGCCACCAGCATCCTTGGCCCCAGACAGGGTGGCTACACCTTC. Translating gives CATSILGPRQGGYTF.

This clonotype has a handful of counts. The chain employs TRBV7-9 and TRBJ1-4; TRBD1 aligns across 7 bases. Trimming removed 3 bases from V and 4 bases from J; junction bases left unmatched: 2. CDR1 is SEHNR, CDR2 FQNEAQ, per germline (reference sequence). The CDR3 has 14 residues. In nucleotides, the CDR3 is TGTGCCAGCAGCTTGACAGGGAATAATGAAAAACTGTTTTTT. As protein: CASSLTGNNEKLFF. The entire variable domain, with the rest obtained from reference TRBV7-9 and TRBJ1-4, is as follows: DTGVSQNPRHKITKRGQNVTFRCDPISEHNRLYWYRQTLGQGPEFLTYFQNEAQLEKSRLLSDRFSAERPKGSFSTLEIQRTEQGDSAMYLCASSLTGNNEKLFFGSGTQLSVL.

Regarding this clonotype: This may be a read error: a much more frequent sequence differs by one nucleotide. The chain employs TRBV7-9 and TRBJ1-2, with D unclear. The CDR3 is made up of 15 amino acids. Germline values: CDR1 SEHNR, CDR2 FQNEAQ (reference sequence). In DNA form, the CDR3 reads TGCGCCAGCAGCCCTCAAGTTGGGATAGTGTATGGCTACACCTTC. It codes for CASSPQVGIVYGYTF.

This clonotype was counted ten times or more. The chain recombines TRBV3-1 with TRBJ2-5, with 11 bases matching TRBD2. The CDR3 loop spans 14 amino acids. After removal of 5 bases from V and 5 bases from J, the junction contained 4 bases not matched to a gene. Germline V CDR1 and CDR2: LGHDT, YNNKEL (reference sequence). CDR3 sequence reads: CASSFLAGGETQYF. In DNA, the CDR3 is TGTGCCAGCAGCTTCTTAGCGGGAGGGGAGACCCAGTACTTC.

This clonotype was seen more than once but under ten times. The J gene is TRBJ2-2, the V gene TRBV7-2; a possible D gene is TRBD1 (5 bases). The CDR3 totals 14 residues. V was clipped by 1 base and J by 5 bases, with 8 bases between them. Germline CDR1 is SGHTA and CDR2 is FQGNSA. The CDR3 is CASSLGQLTGELFF. The CDR3 DNA is TGTGCCAGCAGCTTAGGACAGCTAACCGGGGAGCTGTTTTTT.